This entry features one TCR beta chain sequence. Its target is not known. This may be a read error, as it is one base from a much larger clone. These data belong to a study of post-analysis software for immune sequencing data. The study, taken as a whole, reports: Five or six TRBV segments, TRBV5-6, TRBV5-1 and TRBV20-1 among them, were found more frequent in patients than controls. People with multiple sclerosis had a significantly lower normalized Chao1 diversity than controls did.

Germline lookup yields CDR1 MDHEN and CDR2 SYDVKM. This CDR3 spans 13 amino acids. Unique molecular identifiers were carried by the TCR beta cDNA libraries. Each CDR3 protein gets one entry after TCRdb re-called the PCR reads with MiXCR. This table has some 240,000 distinct CDR3 sequences, less than 40% appearing once. The rearrangement uses TRBV28 and TRBJ1-4; the D gene is possibly TRBD1 (5 bases). Sequenced material: blood. The receptor's source is a girl aged 10 to 17 with multiple sclerosis. The CDR3 loop reads CACRRGTNEKLFF. The CDR3 DNA is TGTGCCTGCAGGCGGGGCACGAATGAAAAACTGTTTTTT.